The rows below give T cell receptor beta chains drawn from one sample of a study of T cell repertoires in cytomegalovirus infection. Each CDR3 protein gets one entry after TCRdb re-called the reads with MiXCR. The table has about 330,000 distinct CDR3 sequences, approximately 9.5% seen once. The sequenced sample consisted of PBMCs. Every receptor here comes from a human donor in good health (CMV status not recorded). Some clones in this sample may be carry-over from other donors' samples. Each CDR3 is given with its conserved first and last residue. D genes are given only for firm matches. Rows give clone size only sometimes, using once, few, many, or a class for an expanded clone.

j_gene,abundance,v_gene,d_gene,CDR3aa,CDR3nt
TRBJ1-3,few,TRBV28,NA,CASSSDFYGNTIYF,TGTGCCAGCAGTTCGGACTTTTATGGAAACACCATATATTTT
TRBJ2-2,NA,TRBV25-1,TRBD2,CASGGDYTGELFF,TGTGCCAGCGGGGGGGACTACACCGGGGAGCTGTTTTTT
TRBJ1-2,few,TRBV28,NA,CASSQRTALNYGYTF,TGTGCCAGCAGTCAAAGGACAGCCCTAAATTATGGCTACACCTTC
TRBJ1-2,few,TRBV10-2,NA,CASSGYQTAYGYTF,TGCGCCAGCAGTGGGTATCAGACAGCTTATGGCTACACCTTC
TRBJ1-6,NA,TRBV7-2,NA,CASSLSNGHNSPLHF,TGTGCCAGCAGCTTATCTAATGGGCATAATTCACCCCTCCACTTT
TRBJ2-1,few,TRBV20-1,TRBD1,CSAYGTGRSYNEQFF,TGCAGTGCTTACGGGACAGGCCGCTCCTACAATGAGCAGTTCTTC
TRBJ1-6,few,TRBV4-1,NA,CASSQVGSPLHF,TGCGCCAGCAGCCAAGTGGGTTCACCCCTCCACTTT
TRBJ2-3,NA,TRBV5-1,TRBD1,CASRTEGQSTQYF,TGCGCCAGCCGGACTGAGGGACAGAGTACGCAGTATTTT
TRBJ2-1,many,TRBV7-3,NA,CASSHRQEFGYFNYNEQFF,TGTGCCAGCAGCCACCGACAAGAGTTCGGTTATTTTAACTACAATGAGCAGTTCTTC
TRBJ1-4,few,TRBV28,NA,CASSLASHATNEKLFF,TGTGCCAGCAGTTTAGCCAGTCACGCAACTAATGAAAAACTGTTTTTT
TRBJ2-1,NA,TRBV7-2,TRBD2,CASSKLAGSSYNEQFF,TGTGCCAGCAGCAAGTTAGCGGGGAGCTCCTACAATGAGCAGTTCTTC
TRBJ2-4,NA,TRBV15,NA,CATSRVGQDIQYF,TGTGCCACCAGCAGAGTGGGGCAAGACATTCAGTACTTC
TRBJ1-3,NA,TRBV5-6,NA,CASSSRIRVLGNTIYF,TGTGCCAGCAGCTCCCGAATCCGGGTTCTCGGAAACACCATATATTTT
TRBJ2-4,few,TRBV4-1,NA,CASSQTRTTILAKNIQYF,TGTGCCAGCAGCCAAACGCGGACCACAATCCTAGCCAAAAACATTCAGTACTTC
TRBJ2-5,NA,TRBV11-2,NA,CATSLLGPEETQYF,TGTGCCACCAGCCTTCTGGGACCCGAGGAGACCCAGTACTTC
TRBJ2-5,few,TRBV6-8,TRBD1,CASSWGTAFQETQYF,TGTGCCAGCAGCTGGGGGACAGCCTTCCAAGAGACCCAGTACTTC
TRBJ2-5,many,TRBV7-8,TRBD2,CASSLLLAGRKETQYF,TGTGCCAGCAGCTTACTCCTAGCGGGTAGAAAAGAGACCCAGTACTTC
TRBJ2-5,few,TRBV7-2,TRBD2,CASSLSSGKETQYF,TGTGCCAGCAGCTTATCTAGCGGAAAAGAGACCCAGTACTTC
TRBJ1-1,many,TRBV10-3,NA,CATCRENTEAFF,TGTGCCACCTGCCGGGAGAACACTGAAGCTTTCTTT
TRBJ1-4,NA,TRBV7-9,NA,CASSTISGAGTEKLFF,TGTGCCAGCAGCACAATATCGGGAGCAGGAACTGAAAAACTGTTTTTT
TRBJ2-7,NA,TRBV28,NA,CASSSWKDRSPHF,TGTGCCAGCAGTTCGTGGAAGGACCGGTCCCCCCACTTC
TRBJ2-3,few,TRBV6-2/TRBV6-3,TRBD1,CATEQGAGDTQYF,TGTGCCACAGAACAGGGGGCCGGAGATACGCAGTATTTT
TRBJ1-2,NA,TRBV10-2,TRBD1,CASSVGQGYGNYGYTF,TGCGCCAGCAGTGTGGGACAGGGATATGGTAACTATGGCTACACCTTC
TRBJ2-2,few,TRBV12-3/TRBV12-4,NA,CASSPLRGGNTGELFF,TGTGCCAGCAGTCCCCTCAGGGGAGGAAACACCGGGGAGCTGTTTTTT
TRBJ2-2,NA,TRBV7-9,NA,CASSIGPGELFF,TGTGCCAGCAGTATTGGTCCGGGGGAGCTGTTTTTT
TRBJ1-1,NA,TRBV5-4,TRBD1,CASSRRQGQNTEAFF,TGTGCCAGCAGCCGTCGACAGGGCCAGAACACTGAAGCTTTCTTT
TRBJ1-1,many,TRBV7-9,NA,CASSLGPYGTEAFF,TGTGCCAGCAGCTTAGGGCCTTACGGTACTGAAGCTTTCTTT
TRBJ2-4,many,TRBV6-1,TRBD2,CASSSERGKNIQYF,TGTGCCAGCAGTTCCGAGCGGGGGAAAAACATTCAGTACTTC
TRBJ2-6,few,TRBV7-9,NA,CASSLPTDHSGANVLTF,TGTGCCAGCAGCTTACCGACAGACCACTCTGGGGCCAACGTCCTGACTTTC
TRBJ1-3,many,TRBV7-2,NA,CASSLTAMGGNTIYF,TGTGCCAGCAGCTTAACAGCCATGGGCGGAAACACCATATATTTT
TRBJ1-5,many,TRBV5-6,TRBD1,CASSLRTGGARGSNQPQHF,TGTGCCAGCAGTTTAAGGACAGGGGGCGCAAGGGGAAGCAATCAGCCCCAGCATTTT
TRBJ1-5,many,TRBV12-3/TRBV12-4,NA,CASSPKDSGPQHF,TGTGCCAGCAGTCCCAAGGACTCGGGGCCCCAGCATTTT
TRBJ2-1,NA,TRBV7-2,NA,CASSLLGDEQFF,TGTGCCAGCAGCTTATTGGGCGATGAGCAGTTCTTC
TRBJ1-1,few,TRBV4-1,NA,CASSQAPGDTEAFF,TGCGCCAGCAGCCAAGCCCCGGGTGACACTGAAGCTTTCTTT
TRBJ1-5,NA,TRBV12-3/TRBV12-4,TRBD1,CASSLKGQGVLSNQPQHF,TGTGCCAGCAGTTTGAAAGGACAGGGGGTCTTAAGCAATCAGCCCCAGCATTTT
TRBJ2-1,many,TRBV12-3/TRBV12-4,NA,CASSSPLRTVYNEQFF,TGTGCCAGCAGTTCCCCGCTACGGACAGTCTACAATGAGCAGTTCTTC
TRBJ2-3,many,TRBV7-2,NA,CASSSAGTGGDTQYF,TGTGCCAGCAGCTCCGCCGGGACCGGAGGAGATACGCAGTATTTT
TRBJ2-2,NA,TRBV7-3,TRBD2,CASSLSSGAGTGELFF,TGTGCCAGCAGCTTGTCTAGCGGGGCGGGCACCGGGGAGCTGTTTTTT
TRBJ1-2,NA,TRBV20-1,TRBD1,CSARDGDRGRYGYTF,TGCAGTGCTAGAGATGGGGACAGGGGACGGTATGGCTACACCTTC
TRBJ2-7,few,TRBV15,TRBD2,CATSRDLRLAGGEQYF,TGTGCCACCAGCAGAGATTTAAGACTAGCGGGAGGCGAGCAGTACTTC
TRBJ2-5,few,TRBV12-3/TRBV12-4,NA,CASSLRQSRRETQYF,TGTGCCAGCAGTTTGCGGCAGAGTCGGAGGGAGACCCAGTACTTC
TRBJ2-1,NA,TRBV19,NA,CASSAISSYNEQFF,TGTGCCAGTAGTGCAATAAGCTCCTACAATGAGCAGTTCTTC